This T cell receptor beta chain appears in the sequencing data of a study of technical replicates of blood from a handful of donors listed by TCRdb under 2017. On this clone itself: What antigen it recognizes has not been identified. No base quality information exists; no much larger clone differs at one position.

Including the terminal cysteine and phenylalanine, the CDR3 comprises 17 residues. CDR3 DNA only is kept here, 51 bases in frame from base 1. V is cut back by 1 base and J by 3 bases, with 8 bases in the junction unmatched. In the germline V gene, CDR1 corresponds to MGHRA and CDR2 to YSYEKL. Receptor amplification or capture employed the immunoSEQ multiplex PCR assay. The clones in this table, taken by TCRdb from immuneACCESS, are in-frame only. Not every clone is retained; where verified, under half of the shortfall comes from an unresolved V gene, and the cause of the rest is unknown. The sample data list 12,000 or so clones, and almost 95% of these were observed just once. Jointly, the top ten make up 7.5% to 9.5% of the sample.

Material for sequencing was PBMCs. This sequence was found in a human donor in good health. The chain is assembled from TRBV4-1 and TRBJ2-2, and TRBD1 matches 7 of the central bases. The bases are TGCGCCAGCAGCCAAGCCCGGGACAGAGAGTACACCGGGGAGCTGTTTTTT. Protein translation: CASSQARDREYTGELFF.